The 27 T cell receptor beta chains given below trace back to one sample, sequenced in a study of cytomegalovirus exposure and HLA in healthy donors. The PCR used 60 Vbeta and 13 Jbeta primers. Only in-frame clones appear in the TCRdb table, and some are missing; sequencing was by immunoSEQ multiplex PCR. The data show about 110,000 clones, 80% seen once. Material: PBMCs. Receptors were obtained from a man aged 45-65 years in good health and CMV-seronegative.

The DNA for the CDR3 is TGTGCCAGCAGTTACCAGACTCGGCAAGAGACCCAGTACTTC. This encodes CASSYQTRQETQYF. The J gene is TRBJ2-5, the V gene TRBV6-6; D unresolved. CDR1 is MNHNY, CDR2 SVGAGI, per germline (reference sequence). Trimming removed 2 bases from V and 2 bases from J, with 9 bases in between. The CDR3 runs 14 residues.

This clone has only a few counts. The chain joins TRBV5-1 to TRBJ2-2, with TRBD1 as a possible D gene (6 bases). The CDR3 is made up of 16 amino acids. Germline V gene lookup returns CDR1 SGHRS and CDR2 YFSETQ. V was cut by 2 bases and J by 2 bases, with 13 bases left in between. DNA of the CDR3: TGCGCCAGCAGCTTTAATCCAGGGGCCAACACCGGGGAGCTGTTTTTT. It encodes CASSFNPGANTGELFF.

V gene TRBV14 combines with J gene TRBJ1-1, with 7 nucleotides matching TRBD1. This CDR3 has 13 amino acids. The V gene's germline CDR1 is SGHDN and CDR2 FVKESK. Germline trimming cut 8 bases from V and 0 bases from J; bases unmatched to any gene: 3. Here the CDR3 reads CASATGMNTEAFF. In DNA form, the CDR3 reads TGTGCCAGCGCGACAGGGATGAACACTGAAGCTTTCTTT.

This rearrangement joins TRBV7-9 to TRBJ1-4, with TRBD1 matching 7 bases. The CDR3 spans 16 residues. Trimming took 8 bases from V and 0 from J; bases not matched to a gene: 9. Germline V lookup: CDR1 SEHNR, CDR2 FQNEAQ (reference sequence). The CDR3 nucleotides read TGTGCCAGCCGACCGGGACAGACTGCAACTAATGAAAAACTGTTTTTT. Translation: CASRPGQTATNEKLFF.

The chain uses TRBV4-3 and TRBJ1-2; the D is unclear. Trimming removed 2 bases from V and 4 bases from J, with 11 bases in between. CDR3 length: 14 residues. The germline V gene encodes CDR1 LGHNA and CDR2 YSLEER. The CDR3 nucleotides are TGCGCCAGCAGCCAACGGGGATTGAGCTATGGCTACACCTTC. It codes for CASSQRGLSYGYTF.

This rearrangement joins TRBV7-2 to TRBJ2-7; 8 bases align to TRBD2. Germline CDR1 and CDR2: SGHTA and FQGNSA. This CDR3 has 14 residues. V was pared by 0 bases and J by 2 bases, with 0 bases of the junction left unmatched. The CDR3 DNA reads TGTGCCAGCAGCTTAGCTAGCGGGACCTACGAGCAGTACTTC. Its protein is CASSLASGTYEQYF.

J is TRBJ2-7 and V is TRBV10-3, with D possibly being TRBD1 (6 bases). Trimming took off 4 bases at V and 3 bases at J, with 7 bases between the two ends. Germline V lookup: CDR1 ENHRY, CDR2 SYGVKD. The CDR3 consists of 12 residues. The DNA of the CDR3 is TGTGCCATCAGTGCACAGGGCTACGAGCAGTACTTC. Translating gives CAISAQGYEQYF.

The chain combines TRBV28 with TRBJ2-5, with 12 positions matching TRBD2. Looked up from germline, CDR1 is MDHEN and CDR2 is SYDVKM. This CDR3 comprises 18 residues. The J segment lost 4 bases and the V segment lost 8 bases, leaving 17 bases of the junction unmatched. The DNA of the CDR3 is TGTGCCAGCTTCTTCCCGAAATCTAGCGGGAGGGCCATAGAGACCCAGTACTTC. Translation: CASFFPKSSGRAIETQYF.

This clone was detected only once. This rearrangement joins TRBV9 to TRBJ2-7, with 7 nucleotides matching TRBD1. Germline trimming cut 3 bases from V and 3 bases from J; bases unmatched to any gene: 9. Per the germline V gene, CDR1 is SGDLS and CDR2 is YYNGEE. CDR3 length equals 15 residues. The CDR3 DNA reads as TGTGCCAGCAGCGGATCAGACAGGGAAGGCTACGAGCAGTACTTC. Encoded protein: CASSGSDREGYEQYF.

This clone is a singleton in its sample. This rearrangement joins TRBV7-9 to TRBJ2-1; no firm D call. V dropped 2 bases and J dropped 5 bases, with 7 bases sitting between them. CDR3 size: 13 residues. Germline CDR1 is SEHNR and CDR2 is FQNEAQ (reference sequence). CDR3 loop: CASSLNFNNEQFF. The CDR3 DNA follows: TGTGCCAGCAGCTTAAACTTTAACAATGAGCAGTTCTTC. Drawing the rest from reference TRBV7-9 and TRBJ2-1, the complete variable domain is DTGVSQNPRHKITKRGQNVTFRCDPISEHNRLYWYRQTLGQGPEFLTYFQNEAQLEKSRLLSDRFSAERPKGSFSTLEIQRTEQGDSAMYLCASSLNFNNEQFFGPGTRLTVL.

The genes are TRBV12-5 and TRBJ1-5; 8 bases fit TRBD1. Trimming took 4 bases from V and 2 from J; bases not matched to a gene: 10. This CDR3 is built from 17 residues. Per germline, CDR1 LGHNT and CDR2 FRNRAP. The CDR3 nucleotides read TGTGCTAGTGGTTCCAGGACAGGGAGAGGAGGCAATCAGCCCCAGCATTTT. It translates to CASGSRTGRGGNQPQHF.

The chain couples TRBV6-5 to TRBJ1-1, with D possibly matching TRBD1 (5 bases). Germline CDR1 and CDR2: MNHEY and SVGAGI. The CDR3 is made up of 11 amino acids. Trimming took off 6 bases at V and 5 bases at J, with 7 bases between the two ends. CDR3 DNA sequence: TGTGCCAGCAGGGGGGGTACTGAAGCTTTCTTT. Its protein product is CASRGGTEAFF.

V is TRBV2 and J is TRBJ2-2, with 10 bases identical to TRBD2. The germline V gene has CDR1 SNHLY and CDR2 FYNNEI. The CDR3 totals 18 residues. With 2 bases clipped from V and 3 bases from J, the junction kept 9 bases outside the gene matches. CDR3 nucleotide sequence: TGTGCCAGCAGTGAACCCCAGCGGGGGGGCCTTGACACCGGGGAGCTGTTTTTT. Its protein is CASSEPQRGGLDTGELFF.

The chain is built from TRBV4-3 and TRBJ2-7; 9 nucleotides line up with TRBD2. The CDR3 is 16 residues long. From germline, CDR1 is LGHNA and CDR2 YSLEER. J lost 3 bases, V lost 3 bases, and 9 bases had no gene match. The CDR3 loop is CASSQHTSGYYYEQYF. CDR3 in DNA: TGCGCCAGCAGCCAGCATACTAGCGGGTACTACTACGAGCAGTACTTC.

The chain employs TRBV6-5 and TRBJ2-5; D is possibly TRBD2 (6 bases). CDR1 and CDR2 (germline): MNHEY, SVGAGI. CDR3 size: 12 residues. V was shortened by 2 bases and J by 5 bases, with 6 bases between the two germline ends. The DNA of the CDR3 is TGTGCCAGCAGTTACGCGGGGGAGACCCAGTACTTC. Encoded protein: CASSYAGETQYF.

CDR3: CASRPTGVGTEAFF. The CDR3 nucleotides are TGTGCCAGCAGACCGACAGGGGTTGGTACTGAAGCTTTCTTT. V and J are TRBV28 and TRBJ1-1, with 8 bases that match TRBD1. J was trimmed by 5 bases and V by 6 bases; bases with no gene match: 8. The CDR3 extends over 14 amino acids. Germline V CDR1 and CDR2: MDHEN, SYDVKM.

The V and J genes are TRBV19 and TRBJ1-1; TRBD1 matches 8 bases. Trimming cost V 3 bases and J 1 base; bases outside gene matches: 7. CDR3 size: 16 residues. In germline, CDR1 is LNHDA, CDR2 SQIVND (reference sequence). The CDR3 protein is CASSIQQGAPNTEAFF. The CDR3 DNA reads as TGTGCCAGTAGTATCCAGCAGGGGGCGCCGAACACTGAAGCTTTCTTT.

This rearrangement joins TRBV4-2 to TRBJ1-2, with a tentative D call TRBD1 (5 bases). CDR1 LGHNA and CDR2 YNFKEQ come from the germline V gene. V lost 0 bases, J lost 4 bases, and 12 bases lay in between. The CDR3 totals 15 residues. The CDR3 DNA reads TGTGCCAGCAGCCAAGATCCAGGGAATGGCTATGGCTACACCTTC. It specifies CASSQDPGNGYGYTF.

The chain recombines TRBV30 with TRBJ1-1, with D uncertain. Germline V gene lookup returns CDR1 GTSNPN and CDR2 SVGIG (reference sequence). Trimming shortened V by 0 bases and J by 0 bases, and 8 bases separated the two germline ends. This CDR3 is built from 14 residues. The CDR3 sequence: CAWSVRFMNTEAFF. The CDR3, as DNA: TGTGCCTGGAGTGTACGGTTTATGAACACTGAAGCTTTCTTT.

This clone turned up a few times. The chain couples TRBV6-5 to TRBJ2-7; a possible D gene is TRBD1 (6 bases). From germline, CDR1 is MNHEY and CDR2 SVGAGI. CDR3 length equals 13 residues. V gave up 3 bases and J gave up 7 bases, with 13 bases separating them. The CDR3 loop reads CASSYTGMGEQYF. The CDR3 nucleotides read TGTGCCAGCAGTTATACAGGGATGGGGGAGCAGTACTTC.

This chain links TRBV14 with TRBJ2-5, with TRBD1 matching 8 bases. Germline values: CDR1 SGHDN, CDR2 FVKESK. Germline trimming cut 1 base from V and 4 bases from J; bases unmatched to any gene: 5. This CDR3 contains 15 residues. CDR3 in amino acids: CASSQVRGRGETQYF. The CDR3 DNA reads as TGTGCCAGCAGCCAAGTCAGGGGGCGTGGAGAGACCCAGTACTTC.

This chain uses TRBV4-2 with TRBJ2-5; a weak D match, TRBD1 (5 bases). Trimming cost V 4 bases and J 1 base, with 16 bases left between them. Germline values: CDR1 LGHNA, CDR2 YNFKEQ. The CDR3 runs to 16 residues. The CDR3 nucleotides read TGTGCCAGCAGCCGCCCCTCAGGGCTCCCCCAAGAGACCCAGTACTTC. Protein product: CASSRPSGLPQETQYF.

The CDR3, as DNA: TGCGCCAGCAGCCGGGACAGGGGCTACGGCGGTGAGCAGTTCTTC. As protein: CASSRDRGYGGEQFF. The rearrangement uses TRBV5-1 and TRBJ2-1, with 10 bases matching TRBD1. This CDR3 has 15 residues. V lost 4 bases and J lost 9; bases outside the gene matches: 10. Germline lookup yields CDR1 SGHRS and CDR2 YFSETQ.

The chain carries TRBV6-4 and TRBJ1-1, with D possibly TRBD1 on 5 matching bases. This CDR3 spans 13 amino acids. V dropped 5 bases and J dropped 0 bases, with 7 bases sitting between them. CDR1 and CDR2 from the germline V gene are MRHNA and SNTAGT. DNA of the CDR3: TGTGCCAGCAGTAGACAGATGAACACTGAAGCTTTCTTT. This encodes CASSRQMNTEAFF.

With regard to this clone: Its ends do not fully match the called genes, so a read error is possible. The V and J genes are TRBV9 and TRBJ2-1; perhaps TRBD1 as D (5 bases). The CDR3 contains 14 residues. Germline V gene data show CDR1 as SGDLS and CDR2 as YYNGEE. CDR3 residues: CASSVVRLDKEQFF. CDR3 in DNA: TGTGCCAGCAGCGTAGTACGGCTGGACAAGGAGCAGTTCTTC. The full variable domain, in which reference TRBV9 and TRBJ2-1 provide the parts outside the CDR3, is DSGVTQTPKHLITATGQRVTLRCSPRSGDLSVYWYQQSLDQGLQFLIQYYNGEERAKGNILERFSAQQFPDLHSELNLSSLELGDSALYFCASSVVRLDKEQFFGPGTRLTVL.

The V and J genes are TRBV15 and TRBJ2-7, with a possible D match to TRBD2 (6 bases). The V end was cut by 7 bases, the J end by 5 bases, with 18 bases between. The CDR3 has 14 residues. CDR1 is LNHNV and CDR2 is YYDKDF in the germline V gene (reference sequence). This CDR3 reads CATTLGLASNEQYF. The CDR3 DNA is TGTGCCACCACCTTAGGGCTAGCGTCAAACGAGCAGTACTTC.

This sequence joins TRBV7-2 and TRBJ2-5; 7 nucleotides match TRBD2. Trimming at V came to 5 bases and at J to 4 bases, leaving 16 bases not matched to a gene. This CDR3 has 17 residues. Germline V lookup: CDR1 SGHTA, CDR2 FQGNSA. CDR3 protein: CASSPVLGVGGSETQYF. The DNA of the CDR3 is TGTGCCAGCAGCCCCGTTCTAGGGGTCGGGGGGTCAGAGACCCAGTACTTC.